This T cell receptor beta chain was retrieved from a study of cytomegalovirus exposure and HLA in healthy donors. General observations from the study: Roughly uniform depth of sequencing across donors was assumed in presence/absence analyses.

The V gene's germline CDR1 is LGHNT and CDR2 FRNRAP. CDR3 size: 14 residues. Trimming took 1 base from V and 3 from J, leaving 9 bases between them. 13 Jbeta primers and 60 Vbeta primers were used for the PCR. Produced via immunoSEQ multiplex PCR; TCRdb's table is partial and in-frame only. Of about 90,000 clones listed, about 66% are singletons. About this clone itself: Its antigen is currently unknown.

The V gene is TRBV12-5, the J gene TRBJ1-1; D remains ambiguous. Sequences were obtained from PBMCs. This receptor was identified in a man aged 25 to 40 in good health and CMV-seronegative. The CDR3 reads CASGLDPADTEAFF. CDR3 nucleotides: TGTGCTAGTGGTTTGGACCCGGCGGACACTGAAGCTTTCTTT.